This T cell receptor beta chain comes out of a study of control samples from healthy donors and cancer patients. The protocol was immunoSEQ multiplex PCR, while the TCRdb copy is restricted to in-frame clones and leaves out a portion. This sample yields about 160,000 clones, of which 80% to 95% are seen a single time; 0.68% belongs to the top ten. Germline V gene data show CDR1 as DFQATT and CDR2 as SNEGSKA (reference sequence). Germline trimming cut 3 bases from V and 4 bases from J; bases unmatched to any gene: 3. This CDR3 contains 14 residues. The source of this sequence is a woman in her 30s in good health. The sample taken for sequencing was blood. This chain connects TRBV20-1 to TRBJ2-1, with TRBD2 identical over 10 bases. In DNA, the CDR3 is TGCAGTGCTAGTGGGACTAGCGATTACAATGAGCAGTTCTTC. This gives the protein CSASGTSDYNEQFF.